Included here is one TCR beta chain sequence, with context. The antigen is unknown. These data originate in a study of cytomegalovirus exposure and HLA in healthy donors. The PCR ran on 60 Vbeta and 13 Jbeta primers. This table comes from immunoSEQ multiplex PCR, and its TCRdb copy is limited to in-frame clones, with some not included. This table holds about 240,000 clones, about three quarters found once. Study conclusions and caveats: TRBV6-2, TRBV6-3 and other indistinguishable V segments were excluded. For TCR beta chains, V- and J-gene trimming was later linked to a missense DCLRE1C variant. The majority of TCR sequences were rare, yet some public TCRs appeared in many donors. Relative to equally common others, HLA-associated TCR beta chains showed greater clonal expansion in a later analysis.

CDR1 SGDLS and CDR2 YYNGEE come from the germline V gene. The CDR3 contains 16 residues. V lost 3 bases, J lost 6 bases, and 11 bases stayed unmatched. This sequence originates from a boy between 10 and 17 years old in good health and CMV-seronegative. This chain joins TRBV9 and TRBJ1-2, with TRBD1 matching over 10 bases. The sequenced sample was PBMCs. The CDR3 DNA sequence: TGTGCCAGCAGCGCACCGGGACAGGGGTTAGATCATGGCTACACCTTC. It yields the protein CASSAPGQGLDHGYTF.